Listed below are T cell receptor beta chains from one sample, sequenced in a study of shared clonotypes between healthy human individuals. Clones were sequenced by immunoSEQ multiplex PCR, and TCRdb holds only the in-frame ones, with some missing. In the table there are about 550,000 clones, less than 97% of which are singletons. Sequenced sample: naive CD8+ T cells sorted from blood. The receptor set was obtained from a woman younger than 45 in good health. Each CDR3 is given with its conserved first and last residue. The D gene is left open where the match is weak. Clone size, where shown, is once, few, many, or a class for clones that have expanded.

j_call | clone_size | d_call | v_call | cdr3_aa | cdr3_nt
TRBJ2-5 | NA | NA | TRBV7-9 | CASSLKGAFQETQYF | TGTGCCAGCAGCTTAAAAGGAGCATTCCAAGAGACCCAGTACTTC
TRBJ1-4 | NA | NA | TRBV13 | CASSFRAYNEKLFF | TGTGCCAGCAGCTTCCGGGCCTATAATGAAAAACTGTTTTTT
TRBJ1-1 | NA | NA | TRBV18 | CASSLPGGVTEAFF | TGTGCCAGCTCACTCCCTGGGGGAGTCACTGAAGCTTTCTTT
TRBJ1-1 | NA | NA | TRBV28 | CASTLLPAPNTEAFF | TGTGCCAGCACCCTCCTCCCCGCCCCGAACACTGAAGCTTTCTTT
TRBJ2-1 | NA | NA | TRBV6-6 | CASSPGAAYNEQFF | TGTGCCAGCAGCCCGGGAGCCGCCTACAATGAGCAGTTCTTC
TRBJ1-2 | once | NA | TRBV5-4 | CASSLRGASYGYTF | TGTGCCAGCAGCTTAAGGGGGGCTTCCTATGGCTACACCTTC
TRBJ1-2 | NA | NA | TRBV19 | CASNPGLNYGYTF | TGTGCCAGTAACCCAGGGCTTAACTATGGCTACACCTTC
TRBJ1-1 | NA | TRBD1 | TRBV13 | CASTAGGNTEAFF | TGTGCCAGCACCGCAGGGGGGAACACTGAAGCTTTCTTT
TRBJ2-1 | NA | TRBD1 | TRBV2 | CASTRDRNEQFF | TGTGCCAGCACGCGGGACAGGAATGAGCAGTTCTTC
TRBJ2-7 | NA | TRBD2 | TRBV7-2 | CASSLFAGGPYEQYF | TGTGCCAGCAGCTTGTTTGCGGGAGGGCCCTACGAGCAGTACTTC
TRBJ2-7 | NA | NA | TRBV27 | CASSLSGGGILYEQYF | TGTGCCAGCAGTTTGTCCGGGGGCGGTATTTTGTACGAGCAGTACTTC
TRBJ1-5 | NA | NA | TRBV29-1 | CSVVWSGGRNQPQHF | TGCAGCGTTGTATGGTCGGGTGGGAGAAATCAGCCCCAGCATTTT
TRBJ2-1 | NA | NA | TRBV9 | CASSVGGLAVYNEQFF | TGTGCCAGCAGCGTAGGAGGTCTAGCAGTCTACAATGAGCAGTTCTTC
TRBJ2-7 | NA | NA | TRBV25-1 | CASSPPSRGMMGEQYF | TGTGCCAGCAGTCCCCCTAGTCGGGGCATGATGGGCGAGCAGTACTTC
TRBJ2-5 | NA | NA | TRBV9 | CASSVDRTWETQYF | TGTGCCAGCAGCGTAGACCGGACCTGGGAGACCCAGTACTTC
TRBJ2-7 | NA | NA | TRBV6-5 | CASSFGGKYYEQYF | TGTGCCAGCAGTTTCGGCGGCAAATACTACGAGCAGTACTTC
TRBJ1-5 | NA | NA | TRBV7-9 | CASSVINQPQHF | TGTGCCAGCAGCGTAATAAATCAGCCCCAGCATTTT
TRBJ2-7 | NA | NA | TRBV5-4 | CASSFGPDAEQYF | TGTGCCAGCAGCTTCGGGCCGGACGCGGAGCAGTACTTC
TRBJ2-1 | NA | TRBD2 | TRBV7-2 | CASSLRGLALSSYNEQFF | TGTGCCAGCAGCTTGAGGGGACTAGCCCTGAGCTCCTACAATGAGCAGTTCTTC
TRBJ1-1 | NA | TRBD1 | TRBV19 | CASTATGENTEAFF | TGTGCCAGTACCGCGACAGGGGAGAACACTGAAGCTTTCTTT
TRBJ1-5 | NA | NA | TRBV27 | CASRSGVSNQPQHF | TGTGCCAGCCGGTCGGGAGTTAGCAATCAGCCCCAGCATTTT
TRBJ2-2 | NA | NA | TRBV7-6 | CASSLVKENTGELFF | TGTGCCAGCAGCTTAGTTAAAGAGAACACCGGGGAGCTGTTTTTT
TRBJ2-1 | NA | TRBD2 | TRBV2 | CASKRLAGFDNEQFF | TGTGCCAGCAAACGACTAGCGGGGTTTGACAATGAGCAGTTCTTC
TRBJ1-1 | NA | NA | TRBV7-2 | CASSFPAGAEAFF | TGTGCCAGCAGCTTCCCTGCGGGGGCTGAAGCTTTCTTT
TRBJ2-4 | NA | NA | TRBV4-1 | CASSPGSLAKNIQYF | TGCGCCAGCAGCCCAGGCTCCTTAGCCAAAAACATTCAGTACTTC
TRBJ1-4 | NA | NA | TRBV7-6 | CASTSSGEKLFF | TGTGCCAGCACTTCCAGCGGGGAAAAACTGTTTTTT
TRBJ1-1 | NA | NA | TRBV21-1 | CASLEDKAAFF | TGTGCCAGCCTCGAGGATAAGGCCGCTTTCTTT
TRBJ1-1 | once | NA | TRBV6-4 | CASRGDTGAEAFF | TGTGCCAGCAGGGGGGACACGGGGGCTGAAGCTTTCTTT
TRBJ2-1 | NA | NA | TRBV7-9 | CASSLGSHNEQFF | TGTGCCAGCAGCTTAGGCAGCCACAATGAGCAGTTCTTC
TRBJ2-3 | once | TRBD1 | TRBV19 | CASGQGITDTQYF | TGTGCCAGCGGACAGGGGATCACAGATACGCAGTATTTT
TRBJ2-7 | NA | TRBD1 | TRBV11-2 | CASSVGDRIYEQYF | TGTGCCAGCAGCGTGGGGGACAGGATTTACGAGCAGTACTTC
TRBJ1-5 | NA | TRBD1 | TRBV27 | CAVSPGQGGSNQPQHF | TGTGCCGTGTCCCCGGGACAGGGGGGGAGCAATCAGCCCCAGCATTTT
TRBJ2-7 | NA | NA | TRBV19 | CASSIDWSREQYF | TGTGCCAGTAGTATAGACTGGTCTCGCGAGCAGTACTTC
TRBJ2-6 | NA | NA | TRBV11-3 | CASSLGGGLGSGANVLTF | TGTGCCAGCAGCTTGGGCGGCGGCTTAGGATCTGGGGCCAACGTCCTGACTTTC
TRBJ1-3 | NA | NA | TRBV28 | CASTLQGGTGNTIYF | TGTGCCAGCACGCTCCAAGGGGGAACCGGGAACACCATATATTTT
TRBJ2-7 | NA | TRBD2 | TRBV25-1 | CASSPSGSYEQYF | TGTGCCAGCAGTCCTAGCGGGAGTTACGAGCAGTACTTC
TRBJ2-2 | NA | TRBD1 | TRBV7-6 | CASSPTLDRAGELFF | TGTGCCAGCAGCCCAACCCTCGACAGGGCCGGGGAGCTGTTTTTT
TRBJ2-1 | NA | NA | TRBV29-1 | CSVVVGLYNEQFF | TGCAGCGTTGTGGTTGGACTGTACAATGAGCAGTTCTTC
TRBJ1-1 | NA | NA | TRBV2 | CASSENEPGRTEAFF | TGTGCCAGCAGTGAAAACGAGCCCGGGAGAACTGAAGCTTTCTTT
TRBJ2-7 | NA | NA | TRBV2 | CASSARTSSYEQYF | TGTGCCAGCAGCGCCAGGACAAGCTCCTACGAGCAGTACTTC
TRBJ1-1 | NA | NA | TRBV5-6 | CASSLVGDTEAFF | TGTGCCAGCAGCTTGGTGGGGGACACTGAAGCTTTCTTT
TRBJ1-5 | NA | TRBD1 | TRBV29-1 | CSVAGGEEPQHF | TGCAGCGTTGCAGGGGGCGAGGAGCCCCAGCATTTT
TRBJ2-2 | NA | NA | TRBV7-7 | CASSPSGLNTGELFF | TGTGCCAGCAGCCCCTCGGGCCTGAACACCGGGGAGCTGTTTTTT
TRBJ1-5 | NA | NA | TRBV4-2 | CASSQDRGQPQHF | TGTGCCAGCAGCCAAGATCGGGGCCAGCCCCAGCATTTT
TRBJ2-5 | NA | NA | TRBV9 | CASSVEGTQQETQYF | TGTGCCAGCAGCGTAGAAGGGACACAGCAAGAGACCCAGTACTTC
TRBJ2-3 | NA | TRBD1 | TRBV2 | CASGRAGGADTQYF | TGTGCCAGCGGACGAGCAGGGGGCGCAGATACGCAGTATTTT
TRBJ2-1 | NA | NA | TRBV11-2 | CASSMTEYNEQFF | TGTGCCAGCAGCATGACAGAATACAATGAGCAGTTCTTC
TRBJ2-4 | NA | NA | TRBV2 | CASSDRAVLQYF | TGTGCCAGCAGTGATAGGGCAGTTCTTCAGTACTTC
TRBJ1-2 | NA | NA | TRBV30 | CAWSAGTTNYGYTF | TGTGCCTGGAGTGCAGGCACGACTAACTATGGCTACACCTTC
TRBJ2-3 | NA | NA | TRBV27 | CASSLSFDQDTDTQYF | TGTGCCAGCAGTTTATCGTTCGATCAAGACACAGATACGCAGTATTTT
TRBJ2-7 | NA | NA | TRBV11-2 | CASSLAGIRGYEQYF | TGTGCCAGCAGCTTAGCGGGGATTAGGGGTTACGAGCAGTACTTC
TRBJ2-6 | NA | NA | TRBV5-6 | CASSLKGSGANVLTF | TGTGCCAGCAGCTTGAAGGGCTCTGGGGCCAACGTCCTGACTTTC
TRBJ1-2 | NA | NA | TRBV6-1 | CASSEGYYGYTF | TGTGCCAGCAGTGAAGGGTACTATGGCTACACCTTC
TRBJ2-7 | NA | TRBD1 | TRBV28 | CASSDTGTGEREQYF | TGTGCCAGCAGCGATACCGGGACAGGGGAAAGGGAGCAGTACTTC
TRBJ2-2 | NA | TRBD1 | TRBV28 | CASSYKTGGSKEAGELFF | TGTGCCAGCAGTTACAAGACAGGGGGCTCAAAAGAGGCCGGGGAGCTGTTTTTT
TRBJ1-4 | NA | NA | TRBV7-2 | CASSLGPGPNEKLFF | TGTGCCAGCAGCTTAGGTCCAGGACCAAATGAAAAACTGTTTTTT
TRBJ2-7 | NA | TRBD2 | TRBV11-2 | CASSAGLAGAMGYEQYF | TGTGCCAGCAGCGCAGGACTAGCGGGAGCGATGGGGTACGAGCAGTACTTC
TRBJ1-2 | NA | NA | TRBV7-9 | CASIGTWSNYGYTF | TGTGCCAGCATAGGTACCTGGAGTAACTATGGCTACACCTTC
TRBJ1-1 | NA | NA | TRBV7-9 | CASSPSGRGLNTEAFF | TGTGCCAGCAGCCCCTCGGGACGGGGTCTGAACACTGAAGCTTTCTTT
TRBJ1-2 | NA | NA | TRBV30 | CAWSARGYDGYTF | TGTGCCTGGAGTGCTAGGGGATATGATGGCTACACCTTC